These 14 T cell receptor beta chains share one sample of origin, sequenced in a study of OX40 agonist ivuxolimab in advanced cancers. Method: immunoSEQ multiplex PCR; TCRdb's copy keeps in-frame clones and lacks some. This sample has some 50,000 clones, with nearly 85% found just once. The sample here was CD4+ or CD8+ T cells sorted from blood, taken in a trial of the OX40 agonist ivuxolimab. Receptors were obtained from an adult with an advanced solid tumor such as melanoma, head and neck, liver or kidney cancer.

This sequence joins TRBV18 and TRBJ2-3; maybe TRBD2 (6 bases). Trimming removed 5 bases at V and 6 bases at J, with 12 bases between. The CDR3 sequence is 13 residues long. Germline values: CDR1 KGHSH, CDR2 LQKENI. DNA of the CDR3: TGTGCCAGCTCAGCCCGGGCGGGGGATACGCAGTATTTT. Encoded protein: CASSARAGDTQYF.

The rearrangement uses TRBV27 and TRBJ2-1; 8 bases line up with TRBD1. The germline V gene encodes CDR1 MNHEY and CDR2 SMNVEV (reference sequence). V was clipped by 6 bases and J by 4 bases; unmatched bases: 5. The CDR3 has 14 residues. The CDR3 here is CASSSDRAYNEQFF. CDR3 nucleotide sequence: TGTGCCAGCAGCTCGGACAGGGCTTACAATGAGCAGTTCTTC.

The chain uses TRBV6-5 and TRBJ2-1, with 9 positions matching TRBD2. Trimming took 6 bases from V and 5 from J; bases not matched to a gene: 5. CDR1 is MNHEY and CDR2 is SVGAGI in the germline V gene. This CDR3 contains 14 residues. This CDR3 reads CASRTTSGNNEQFF. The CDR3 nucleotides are TGTGCCAGCAGGACGACTAGCGGAAACAATGAGCAGTTCTTC.

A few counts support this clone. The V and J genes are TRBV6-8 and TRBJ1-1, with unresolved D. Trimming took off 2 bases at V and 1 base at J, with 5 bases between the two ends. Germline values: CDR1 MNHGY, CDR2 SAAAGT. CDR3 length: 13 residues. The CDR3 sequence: CASSYNSNTEAFF. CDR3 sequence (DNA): TGTGCCAGCAGTTACAACTCGAACACTGAAGCTTTCTTT.

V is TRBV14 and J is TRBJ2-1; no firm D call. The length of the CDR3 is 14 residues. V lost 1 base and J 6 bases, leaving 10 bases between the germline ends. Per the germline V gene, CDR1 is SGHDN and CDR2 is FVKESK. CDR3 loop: CASSQGRSSNEQFF. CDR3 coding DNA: TGTGCCAGCAGCCAAGGTAGATCGTCCAATGAGCAGTTCTTC.

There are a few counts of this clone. This chain's CDR3 is CASRDRVNSPLHF. In DNA form, the CDR3 reads TGTGCCAGTCGGGACAGGGTGAATTCACCCCTCCACTTT. V and J are TRBV28 and TRBJ1-6, with 9 nucleotides matching TRBD1. The CDR3 extends over 13 amino acids. Germline V gene lookup returns CDR1 MDHEN and CDR2 SYDVKM. V lost 9 bases to trimming and J lost 7 bases; unmatched junction nucleotides: 4.

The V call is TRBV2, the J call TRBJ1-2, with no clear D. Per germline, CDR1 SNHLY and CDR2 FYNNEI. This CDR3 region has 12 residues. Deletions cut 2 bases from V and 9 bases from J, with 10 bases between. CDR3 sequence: CASSEFRRSYTF. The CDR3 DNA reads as TGTGCCAGCAGTGAATTCAGACGGAGCTACACCTTC.

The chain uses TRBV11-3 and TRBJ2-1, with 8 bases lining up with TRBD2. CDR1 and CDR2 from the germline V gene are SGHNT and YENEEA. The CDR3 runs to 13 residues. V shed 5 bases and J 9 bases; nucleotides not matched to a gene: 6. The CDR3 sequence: CASSRGGRSEQFF. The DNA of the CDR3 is TGTGCCAGCAGCCGGGGGGGGAGGAGTGAGCAGTTCTTC. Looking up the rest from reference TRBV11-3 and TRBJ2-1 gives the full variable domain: EAGVVQSPRYKIIEKKQPVAFWCNPISGHNTLYWYLQNLGQGPELLIRYENEEAVDDSQLPKDRFSAERLKGVDSTLKIQPAELGDSAVYLCASSRGGRSEQFFGPGTRLTVL.

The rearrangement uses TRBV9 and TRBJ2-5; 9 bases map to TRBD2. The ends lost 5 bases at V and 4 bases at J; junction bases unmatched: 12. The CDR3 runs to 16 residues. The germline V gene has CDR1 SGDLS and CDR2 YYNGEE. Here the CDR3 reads CASSRSSGSGGETQYF. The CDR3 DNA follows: TGTGCCAGCAGTAGAAGTAGCGGGAGTGGGGGAGAGACCCAGTACTTC.

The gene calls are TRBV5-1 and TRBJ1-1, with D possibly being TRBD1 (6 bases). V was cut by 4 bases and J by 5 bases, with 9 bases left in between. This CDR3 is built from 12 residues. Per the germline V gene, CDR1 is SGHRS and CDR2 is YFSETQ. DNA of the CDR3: TGCGCCAGCAGCGGGGACATTACTGAAGCTTTCTTT. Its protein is CASSGDITEAFF.

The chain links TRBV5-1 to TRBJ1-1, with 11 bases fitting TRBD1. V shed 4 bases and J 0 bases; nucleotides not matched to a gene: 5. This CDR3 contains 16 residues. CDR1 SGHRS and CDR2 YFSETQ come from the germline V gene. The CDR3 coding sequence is TGCGCCAGCAGCCCGGGACAGGGGGGATTGAACACTGAAGCTTTCTTT. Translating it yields CASSPGQGGLNTEAFF.

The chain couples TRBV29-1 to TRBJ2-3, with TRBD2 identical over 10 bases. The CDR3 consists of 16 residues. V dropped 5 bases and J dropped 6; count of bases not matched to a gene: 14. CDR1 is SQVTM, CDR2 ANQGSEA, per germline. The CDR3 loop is CSVTRASGSKRDTQYF. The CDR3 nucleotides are TGCAGCGTTACCCGGGCTAGCGGGAGTAAACGGGATACGCAGTATTTT.

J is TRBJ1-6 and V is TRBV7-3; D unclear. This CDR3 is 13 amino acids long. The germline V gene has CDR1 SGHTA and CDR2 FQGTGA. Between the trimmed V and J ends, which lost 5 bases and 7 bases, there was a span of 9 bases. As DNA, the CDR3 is TGTGCCAGCAGCCCCAATAAAAATTCACCCCTCCACTTT. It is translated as CASSPNKNSPLHF.

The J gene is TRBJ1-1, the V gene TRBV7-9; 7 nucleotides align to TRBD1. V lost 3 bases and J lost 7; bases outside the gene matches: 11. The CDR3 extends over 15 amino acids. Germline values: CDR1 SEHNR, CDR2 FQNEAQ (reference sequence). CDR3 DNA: TGTGCCAGCAGCTTGATGCAACCGGGACAGATTGAAGCTTTCTTT. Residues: CASSLMQPGQIEAFF. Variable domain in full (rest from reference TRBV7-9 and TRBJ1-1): DTGVSQNPRHKITKRGQNVTFRCDPISEHNRLYWYRQTLGQGPEFLTYFQNEAQLEKSRLLSDRFSAERPKGSFSTLEIQRTEQGDSAMYLCASSLMQPGQIEAFFGQGTRLTVV.